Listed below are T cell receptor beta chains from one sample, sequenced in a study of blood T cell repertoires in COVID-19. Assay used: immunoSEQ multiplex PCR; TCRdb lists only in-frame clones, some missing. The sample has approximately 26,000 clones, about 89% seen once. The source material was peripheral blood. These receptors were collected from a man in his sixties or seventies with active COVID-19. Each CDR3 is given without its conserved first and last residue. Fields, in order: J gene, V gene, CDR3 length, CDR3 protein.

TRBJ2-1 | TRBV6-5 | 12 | ASSWLAGGNEQF
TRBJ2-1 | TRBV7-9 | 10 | ASSLVGDEQF
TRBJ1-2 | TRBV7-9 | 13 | ASNGAGGAVTGYT
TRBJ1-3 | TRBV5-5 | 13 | ASSRDSGSGNTIY
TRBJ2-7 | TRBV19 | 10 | ASRAAGYEQY
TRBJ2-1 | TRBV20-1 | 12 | SASRQGVYNEQF
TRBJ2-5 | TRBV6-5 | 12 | ASRPQPGSETQY
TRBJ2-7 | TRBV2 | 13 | ASNDARDKDYEQY
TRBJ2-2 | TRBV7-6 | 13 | ASSSRGAFTGELF
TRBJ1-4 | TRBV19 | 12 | ASGQFNPNEKLF
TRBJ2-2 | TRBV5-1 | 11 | ASGSGNTGELF
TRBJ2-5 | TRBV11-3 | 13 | ASSSAGGPQETQY
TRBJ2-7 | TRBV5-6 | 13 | ASSLGGQGYNEQY
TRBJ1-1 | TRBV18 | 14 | ASSPRLGDLNTEAF
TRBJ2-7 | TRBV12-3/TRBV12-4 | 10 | ASSLGGSEQY
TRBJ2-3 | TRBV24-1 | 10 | ATGTGGDTQY
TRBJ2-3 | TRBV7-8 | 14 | ASRPGLAVYTDTQY
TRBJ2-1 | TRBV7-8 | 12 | ASSWDWLGDEQF
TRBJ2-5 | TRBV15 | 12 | ATSRLGGGQTQY
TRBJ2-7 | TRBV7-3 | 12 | ASSLDRGRSEQY
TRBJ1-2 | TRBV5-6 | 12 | ASSLPGTGDGYT
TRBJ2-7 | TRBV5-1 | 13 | ASSPWTGGGYEQY
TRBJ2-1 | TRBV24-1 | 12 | ASMRGTGKSEQF
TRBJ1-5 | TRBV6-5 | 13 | ASRQLDRVDQPQH
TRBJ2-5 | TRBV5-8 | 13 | ASSSVQGRQETQY
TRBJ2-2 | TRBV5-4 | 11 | ASGTGVPGELF
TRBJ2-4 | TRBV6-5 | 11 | ASISPGKNIQY
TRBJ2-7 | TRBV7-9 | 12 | ASSPGQGIDEQY